These T cell receptor beta chains were read from a single sample in a study of blood T cell repertoires in COVID-19. The assay was immunoSEQ multiplex PCR, and TCRdb's table has in-frame clones only and misses some. This table holds some 180,000 clones, nearly 90% found once. Sequencing input: peripheral blood. These receptors all stem from a man aged 50 to 60 with acute or convalescent COVID-19. Both conserved end residues are part of each CDR3. Fields, in order: J gene, V gene, clone size, D gene, CDR3 DNA, CDR3 protein. The D gene is left open where the match is weak. Size tells how often a clone was seen (once, few, many) or the class of an expanded clone, and some rows leave it out.

TRBJ2-7	TRBV4-1	-	TRBD1	TGCGCCAGCAGCCAAGAGGACAGGGGAATATACTACGAGCAGTACTTC	CASSQEDRGIYYEQYF
TRBJ1-1	TRBV7-8	-	TRBD1	TGTGCCAGCAGCAAAAGGACAGGGGAGAGTTCTTTCTTT	CASSKRTGESSFF
TRBJ2-1	TRBV19	-	-	TGTGCCAGTAGTGCCGAAGGGGGTTTTGAGCGGCCTAACAATGAGCAGTTCTTC	CASSAEGGFERPNNEQFF
TRBJ1-5	TRBV6-4	-	TRBD1	TGTGCCAGCAGTGCGTTAGAATGGGACAGGGAATTAAAGCCCCGTCAGCCCCAGCATTTT	CASSALEWDRELKPRQPQHF
TRBJ1-2	TRBV7-9	-	-	TGTGCCAGCAGCCGAGCCGGACAGAAGAACGGCTACACCTTC	CASSRAGQKNGYTF
TRBJ2-3	TRBV7-9	-	TRBD2	TGTGCCAGCAGCTACACTAGCGGGAGTGTCACAGATACGCAGTATTTT	CASSYTSGSVTDTQYF
TRBJ2-5	TRBV11-2	-	TRBD2	TGTGCCAGCAGCCCAGGGACTAGCGGGCAAGAGACCCAGTACTTC	CASSPGTSGQETQYF
TRBJ1-2	TRBV11-2	-	-	TGTGCCAGCAGCTTAGATCGCGGAGACTATGGCTACACCTTC	CASSLDRGDYGYTF
TRBJ2-3	TRBV18	-	-	TGTGCCAGCTCACCAAGTGGCGGTAGCGGCACAGATACGCAGTATTTT	CASSPSGGSGTDTQYF
TRBJ1-4	TRBV7-9	-	-	TGTGCCACCCCCGCGGATGAAAAACTGTTTTTT	CATPADEKLFF
TRBJ2-3	TRBV28	-	-	TGTGCCAGCAAAGCGGGTTCGGGGGGCCGGGGTACGCAGTATTTT	CASKAGSGGRGTQYF
TRBJ2-7	TRBV7-7	-	-	TGTGCCAGCAGCTTAGATCTGGGCACCGAGCAGTACTTC	CASSLDLGTEQYF
TRBJ1-1	TRBV7-2	-	TRBD1	TGTGCCAGCAGCCCACCCGACCCGGGACAGGGGGCATTGAACACTGAAGCTTTCTTT	CASSPPDPGQGALNTEAFF
TRBJ2-3	TRBV4-3	-	-	TGCGCCAGCAGCACCCGTCAGGCAGATACGCAGTATTTT	CASSTRQADTQYF
TRBJ2-1	TRBV2	-	TRBD2	TGTGCCACCACTCGGGAGGTAGGCCGGTCGGTTGAGCAGTTCTTC	CATTREVGRSVEQFF
TRBJ1-3	TRBV28	-	-	TGTGCCAGCAGTTCCCCCTCGACAGATGGAAACACCATATATTTT	CASSSPSTDGNTIYF
TRBJ2-2	TRBV9	-	-	TGTGCCAGCAGCCCCCGAGGAATTACCGGGGAGCTGTTTTTT	CASSPRGITGELFF
TRBJ2-1	TRBV29-1	-	-	TGCAGCGTTCTTGTTGACAATGAGCAGTTCTTC	CSVLVDNEQFF
TRBJ2-2	TRBV9	-	-	TGTGCCAGCAGCGTAGAGCCCCGGACTTTTTGGGGCACCGGGGAGCTGTTTTTT	CASSVEPRTFWGTGELFF
TRBJ1-2	TRBV28	-	-	TGTGCCAGCAGTTTCGTTTCGGGGTCAAGTTTTAGCTATGGCTACACCTTC	CASSFVSGSSFSYGYTF
TRBJ2-3	TRBV3-1/TRBV3-2	-	TRBD2	TGTGCCAGCAGCCTTCTAGCGGGGACCACAGATACGCAGTATTTT	CASSLLAGTTDTQYF
TRBJ2-3	TRBV27	few	-	-	CASSSSGLYTDTQYF
TRBJ1-4	TRBV5-1	-	TRBD1	TGCGCCAGCAGCTTCGGACAGGGGAATGAAAAACTGTTTTTT	CASSFGQGNEKLFF
TRBJ1-4	TRBV2	-	-	TGTGCCAGCAGTGACGGGGGGGCTAATGAAAAACTGTTTTTT	CASSDGGANEKLFF
TRBJ1-1	TRBV29-1	-	TRBD1	TGCAGCGCGCCGATCTCAGGGGGCACTGAAGCTTTCTTT	CSAPISGGTEAFF
TRBJ1-2	TRBV6-5	-	-	TGTGCCAGCAGTTACTCGATACGACTTTCGAGTGGCTACACCTTC	CASSYSIRLSSGYTF
TRBJ1-2	TRBV7-9	-	-	TGTGCCAGCAGCCTAACAGGGAGGGGCGGCTACACCTTC	CASSLTGRGGYTF
TRBJ2-2	TRBV7-6	few	TRBD2	TGTGCCAGCAGCACCGGGACTATGAACGCCGGGGAGCTGTTTTTT	CASSTGTMNAGELFF
TRBJ2-1	TRBV9	-	TRBD2	TGTGCCAGCAGCGTAGACGGGGGGGAGAGCTCCTACAATGAGCAGTTCTTC	CASSVDGGESSYNEQFF
TRBJ1-2	TRBV5-1	-	-	TGCGCCAGCAGCTTGCGAGGGTCTTATGGCTACACCTTC	CASSLRGSYGYTF
TRBJ2-1	TRBV9	-	TRBD2	TGTGCCAGCAGCGTAGGAATAGCGGGAGGGAATGAGCAGTTCTTC	CASSVGIAGGNEQFF
TRBJ2-7	TRBV2	few	TRBD1	TGTGCCAGCAGTCAGGGGGCCGAGCAGTACTTC	CASSQGAEQYF
TRBJ2-7	TRBV21-1	-	-	TGTGCCAGCAGCAAAGCTGGCGGGGACTCCTACGAGCAGTACTTC	CASSKAGGDSYEQYF
TRBJ2-5	TRBV7-9	-	TRBD2	TGTGCCAGCAGCTTAGCGGCTAGCGGGACCCAGTACTTC	CASSLAASGTQYF
TRBJ2-7	TRBV4-1	-	TRBD2	TGCGCCAGCAGCCAAACTAGCGGGAGCCACTACGAGCAGTACTTC	CASSQTSGSHYEQYF
TRBJ1-5	TRBV6-5	once	-	TGTGCCAGCAGGTTAGCGGGGGGTAGCAATCAGCCCCAGCATTTT	CASRLAGGSNQPQHF
TRBJ2-7	TRBV27	-	-	TGTGCCAGCAGTCTGACTAGGGGCGAGCAGTACTTC	CASSLTRGEQYF
TRBJ2-1	TRBV2	-	TRBD1	TGTGCCAGCGAGTGGGACAGCTCCTACAATGAGCAGTTCTTC	CASEWDSSYNEQFF
TRBJ1-1	TRBV7-9	few	-	TGTGCCAGCAGCACAGTAGCAGGGATGAACACTGAAGCTTTCTTT	CASSTVAGMNTEAFF
TRBJ1-2	TRBV4-3	few	-	TGCGCCAGCAGCCAGGAACTGGGGAGCGGCTATGGCTACACCTTC	CASSQELGSGYGYTF
TRBJ2-3	TRBV28	-	-	TGTGCCAGCAGTCCTTATGGCGGAGATACGCAGTATTTT	CASSPYGGDTQYF
TRBJ2-7	TRBV19	-	TRBD2	TGTGCCAGTGCTTCGACTAGCGGATCCTACGAGCAGTACTTC	CASASTSGSYEQYF
TRBJ2-5	TRBV5-1	-	-	TGCGCCAGCAGCTTGGGCGGGGTAGGGGCCCAAGAGACCCAGTACTTC	CASSLGGVGAQETQYF
TRBJ2-1	TRBV10-1	once	-	TGCGCCAGCAGTGAGTCTGCGGGGAGCTCCTACAATGAGCAGTTCTTC	CASSESAGSSYNEQFF
TRBJ1-3	TRBV19	-	-	TGTGCCAGTAGTTGGGACACCCGCTCTGGAAACACCATATATTTT	CASSWDTRSGNTIYF
TRBJ1-6	TRBV6-2/TRBV6-3	-	TRBD1	TGTGCCAGCAGTCAACAGGGGTATAATTCACCCCTCCACTTT	CASSQQGYNSPLHF
TRBJ2-4	TRBV7-3	-	TRBD1	TGTGCCAGCAGCCCCAGGGGGCCTATGGACATTCAGTACTTC	CASSPRGPMDIQYF
TRBJ1-5	TRBV7-8	-	-	TGTGCCAGCAGCTTAGCGCCGGTGAAGGGGAGCAATCAGCCCCAGCATTTT	CASSLAPVKGSNQPQHF
TRBJ2-5	TRBV28	-	TRBD1	TGTGCCAGCAGGGGCTCGACAGGGACGAGTGGGACCCAGTACTTC	CASRGSTGTSGTQYF
TRBJ2-7	TRBV7-2	-	-	TGTGCCAGCAGGCCCCGGGACGAGGGACTCGTCGAGCAGTACTTC	CASRPRDEGLVEQYF
TRBJ2-2	TRBV29-1	-	-	TGCAGCGTTGGCCGGGGGGCCCTGGGGACCGGGGAGCTGTTTTTT	CSVGRGALGTGELFF
TRBJ2-5	TRBV27	-	-	TGTGCCAGCAGTTTATTGGGGGGGGCGGCCCAGTACTTC	CASSLLGGAAQYF
TRBJ2-7	TRBV3-1/TRBV3-2	-	-	TGTGCCAGCAGCCGTGGCTTCGGGACTTACGAGCAGTACTTC	CASSRGFGTYEQYF
TRBJ1-2	TRBV10-3	-	TRBD1	TGTGCCATCAGTGCCGGGACAGCTAACTATGGCTACACCTTC	CAISAGTANYGYTF
TRBJ2-3	TRBV11-2	once	TRBD1	TGTGCCAGCAGCTTAGGTGGGACAGTAATCACAGATACGCAGTATTTT	CASSLGGTVITDTQYF
TRBJ2-3	TRBV27	-	-	TGTGCCAGCAGTCCCCCGTTCACAGATACGCAGTATTTT	CASSPPFTDTQYF
TRBJ2-7	TRBV27	-	TRBD2	TGTGCCAGCAGTTCGAACGGGCCCTCACTAGCGCCCTACGAGCAGTACTTC	CASSSNGPSLAPYEQYF
TRBJ1-5	TRBV19	-	-	TGTGCCAGTAGGCGACCTAACTACAATCAGCCCCAGCATTTT	CASRRPNYNQPQHF
TRBJ1-5	TRBV9	-	TRBD1	TGTGCCAGCAGCGTAGGAACAGGGGGCGGTCAGCCCCAGCATTTT	CASSVGTGGGQPQHF
TRBJ2-7	TRBV29-1	-	TRBD2	TGCAGCGCCCGAAAGGACCTAGCGGGGGTTAGCTCCTACGAGCAGTACTTC	CSARKDLAGVSSYEQYF